The T cell receptor beta chain described here comes from a study of cytomegalovirus exposure and HLA in healthy donors. General study findings and limits: Cytomegalovirus-associated status was assigned to approximately 160 TCR beta chains.

Donors consisted of healthy bone marrow donors. The primer mix had 60 Vbeta and 13 Jbeta primers. Sequenced by immunoSEQ multiplex PCR; TCRdb stores in-frame clones only, minus some. The table records around 200,000 clones, around 81% of them present only once. Notes on this clone: The target antigen is unknown.

V lost 2 bases, J lost 6 bases, and 12 bases lay in between. CDR3 length equals 13 residues. Germline V gives CDR1 SGHNT, CDR2 YYREEE (reference sequence). V usage is TRBV5-4 and J usage is TRBJ2-7; D call uncertain. Sequencing was performed on PBMCs. The receptor comes from a man under 40 in good health and CMV-seronegative. CDR3 residues: CASSFLTAAEQYF. The DNA for the CDR3 is TGTGCCAGCAGCTTCCTGACCGCGGCCGAGCAGTACTTC.